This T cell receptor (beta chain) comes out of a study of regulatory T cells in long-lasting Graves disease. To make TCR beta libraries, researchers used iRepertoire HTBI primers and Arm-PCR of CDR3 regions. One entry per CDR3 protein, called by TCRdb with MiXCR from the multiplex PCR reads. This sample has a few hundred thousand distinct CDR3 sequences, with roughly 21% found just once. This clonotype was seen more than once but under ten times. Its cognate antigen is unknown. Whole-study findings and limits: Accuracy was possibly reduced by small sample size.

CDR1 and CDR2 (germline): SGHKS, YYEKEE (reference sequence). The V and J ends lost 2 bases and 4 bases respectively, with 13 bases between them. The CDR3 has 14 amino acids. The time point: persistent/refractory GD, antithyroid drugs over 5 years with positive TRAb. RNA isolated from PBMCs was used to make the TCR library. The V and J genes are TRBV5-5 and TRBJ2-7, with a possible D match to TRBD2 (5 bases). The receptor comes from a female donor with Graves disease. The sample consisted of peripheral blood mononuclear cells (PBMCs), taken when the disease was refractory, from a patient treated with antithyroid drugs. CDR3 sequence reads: CASSFSSSGYEQYF. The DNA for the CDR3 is TGTGCCAGCAGCTTCTCTTCTTCGGGGTACGAGCAGTACTTC.